This TCR beta chain originates from a study of cytomegalovirus exposure and HLA in healthy donors. The primer mix had 60 Vbeta and 13 Jbeta primers. The table came from immunoSEQ multiplex PCR; TCRdb's copy has only in-frame clones and leaves some out. The sample carries approximately 190,000 clones, over 65% recorded once. Whole-study results and caveats: Presence/absence comparisons presumed near-even sequencing depth among donors. Reported performance of the classifier showed diagnosis of cytomegalovirus status with high specificity and sensitivity. Another analysis was done later, and it associated around 15,000 TCR beta sequences with HLA alleles at 0.05 false discovery rate.

Samples came from healthy bone marrow donors. Worth noting for this clone: Its antigen is as yet unknown.

The V and J ends lost 5 bases and 5 bases respectively, with 13 bases between them. The germline V gene has CDR1 LNHDA and CDR2 SQIVND (reference sequence). This CDR3 region has 13 residues. The sequence was obtained from a woman aged 25 to 39 in good health and CMV-seronegative. This rearrangement joins TRBV19 to TRBJ2-7; D may be TRBD2 (7 bases). Source material: PBMCs. Here the CDR3 reads CASSQTGRDEQYF. The CDR3 DNA sequence: TGTGCCAGTAGTCAAACAGGGAGGGACGAGCAGTACTTC.